One sample yielded the 4 T cell receptor beta chains listed below, sequenced in a study of shared clonotypes between healthy human individuals. Produced via immunoSEQ multiplex PCR; TCRdb's table is partial and in-frame only. The data show roughly 330,000 clones, about 74% seen once. The sequencing input was memory CD4+ T cells sorted from blood. Sample subset: CD45RA-negative fraction. These TCRs come from a man younger than 45 in good health.

This chain links TRBV18 with TRBJ2-3; no clear D gene. V shed 3 bases and J shed 0 bases, with 10 bases lying between them. CDR1 is KGHSH, CDR2 LQKENI, per germline. There are 15 residues in the CDR3. The DNA of the CDR3 is TGTGCCAGCTCACCCCTAGGGCAGAGCACAGATACGCAGTATTTT. Translated: CASSPLGQSTDTQYF.

The gene calls are TRBV5-1 and TRBJ2-3; 13 bases match TRBD2. The CDR3 covers 18 residues. V shed 3 bases and J 1 base; nucleotides not matched to a gene: 8. Germline CDR1 SGHRS, CDR2 YFSETQ. The CDR3 bases are TGCGCCAGCAGCTCTCGGACTAGCGGGAGTTTTGGCACAGATACGCAGTATTTT. As protein: CASSSRTSGSFGTDTQYF. Looking up the rest from reference TRBV5-1 and TRBJ2-3 gives the full variable domain: KAGVTQTPRYLIKTRGQQVTLSCSPISGHRSVSWYQQTPGQGLQFLFEYFSETQRNKGNFPGRFSGRQFSNSRSEMNVSTLELGDSALYLCASSSRTSGSFGTDTQYFGPGTRLTVL.

The J gene is TRBJ1-1, the V gene TRBV7-9; D gene uncertain. Germline V gene data show CDR1 as SEHNR and CDR2 as FQNEAQ (reference sequence). Trimming stripped 5 bases from V and 1 base from J, with 11 bases between. The CDR3 spans 14 residues. The CDR3 spells CASSVDTRNTEAFF. The CDR3 DNA sequence: TGTGCCAGCAGCGTAGACACCCGGAACACTGAAGCTTTCTTT.

The chain employs TRBV28 and TRBJ1-2; no clear D. The CDR3 is 13 amino acids. The V end was cut by 7 bases, the J end by 4 bases, with 13 bases between. Germline CDR1 and CDR2: MDHEN and SYDVKM. CDR3 DNA sequence: TGTGCCAGCACTCCACAGCTAATCTATGGCTACACCTTC. Protein: CASTPQLIYGYTF.